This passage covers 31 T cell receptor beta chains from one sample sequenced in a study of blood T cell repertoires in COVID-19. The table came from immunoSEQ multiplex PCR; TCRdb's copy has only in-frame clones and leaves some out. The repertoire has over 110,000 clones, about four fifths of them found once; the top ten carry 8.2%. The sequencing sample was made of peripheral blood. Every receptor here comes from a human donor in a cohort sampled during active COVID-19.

Here the CDR3 reads CASSLAPARGTDTQYF. The DNA of the CDR3 is TGCGCCAGCAGCTTGGCCCCGGCTAGAGGCACAGATACGCAGTATTTT. The gene calls are TRBV5-1 and TRBJ2-3; unclear D gene. This CDR3 has 16 amino acids. Germline loops: CDR1 SGHRS, CDR2 YFSETQ. Trimming pared 0 bases from V and 1 base from J, leaving 12 bases between. The entire variable domain, with the rest obtained from reference TRBV5-1 and TRBJ2-3, is as follows: KAGVTQTPRYLIKTRGQQVTLSCSPISGHRSVSWYQQTPGQGLQFLFEYFSETQRNKGNFPGRFSGRQFSNSRSEMNVSTLELGDSALYLCASSLAPARGTDTQYFGPGTRLTVL.

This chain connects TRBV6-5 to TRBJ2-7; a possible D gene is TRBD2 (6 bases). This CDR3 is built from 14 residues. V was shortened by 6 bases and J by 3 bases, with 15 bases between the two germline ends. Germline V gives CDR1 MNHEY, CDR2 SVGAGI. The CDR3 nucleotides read TGTGCCAGCAGAATGGGGGGAGTCAACTACGAGCAGTACTTC. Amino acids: CASRMGGVNYEQYF.

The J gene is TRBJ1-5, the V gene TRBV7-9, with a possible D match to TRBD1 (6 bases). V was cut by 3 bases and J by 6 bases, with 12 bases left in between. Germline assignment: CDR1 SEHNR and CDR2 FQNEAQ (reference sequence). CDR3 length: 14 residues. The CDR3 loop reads CASSFRGASQPQHF. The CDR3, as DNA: TGTGCCAGCAGCTTCCGGGGGGCGAGTCAGCCCCAGCATTTT.

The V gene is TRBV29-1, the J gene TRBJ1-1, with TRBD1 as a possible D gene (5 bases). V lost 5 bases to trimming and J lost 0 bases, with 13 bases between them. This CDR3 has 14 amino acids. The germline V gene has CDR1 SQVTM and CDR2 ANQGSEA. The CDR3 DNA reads TGCAGCGTTAAGGCAGGGTCGGTGAACACTGAAGCTTTCTTT. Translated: CSVKAGSVNTEAFF.

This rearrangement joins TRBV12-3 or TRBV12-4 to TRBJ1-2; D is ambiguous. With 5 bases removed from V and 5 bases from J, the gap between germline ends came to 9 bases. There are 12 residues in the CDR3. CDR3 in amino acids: CASSPSLYGYTF. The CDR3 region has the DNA TGTGCCAGCAGTCCTAGTTTGTATGGCTACACCTTC.

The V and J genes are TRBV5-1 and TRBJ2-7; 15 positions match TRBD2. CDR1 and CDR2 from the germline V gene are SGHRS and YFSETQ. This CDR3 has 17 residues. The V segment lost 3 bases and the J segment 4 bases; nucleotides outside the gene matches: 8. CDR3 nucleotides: TGCGCCAGCAGCTGGGGGACTAGCGGGAGGACCATATACGAGCAGTACTTC. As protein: CASSWGTSGRTIYEQYF.

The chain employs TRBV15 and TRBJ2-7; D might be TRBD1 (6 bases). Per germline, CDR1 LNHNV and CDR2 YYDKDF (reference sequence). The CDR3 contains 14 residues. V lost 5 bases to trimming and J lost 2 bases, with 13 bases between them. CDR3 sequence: CATSGYGQTYEQYF. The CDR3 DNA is TGTGCCACCAGCGGATATGGACAGACCTACGAGCAGTACTTC.

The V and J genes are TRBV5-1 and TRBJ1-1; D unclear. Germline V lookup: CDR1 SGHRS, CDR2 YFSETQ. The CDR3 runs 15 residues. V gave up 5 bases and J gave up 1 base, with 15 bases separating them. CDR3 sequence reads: CASREADYANTEAFF. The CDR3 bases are TGCGCCAGCAGGGAAGCGGACTACGCGAACACTGAAGCTTTCTTT.

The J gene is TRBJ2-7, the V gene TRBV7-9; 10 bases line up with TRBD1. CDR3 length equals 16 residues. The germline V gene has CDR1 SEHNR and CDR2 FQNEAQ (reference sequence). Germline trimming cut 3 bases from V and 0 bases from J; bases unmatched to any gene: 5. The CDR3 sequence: CASSFPRDRGSYEQYF. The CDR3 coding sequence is TGTGCCAGCAGCTTCCCCCGGGACAGGGGCTCCTACGAGCAGTACTTC.

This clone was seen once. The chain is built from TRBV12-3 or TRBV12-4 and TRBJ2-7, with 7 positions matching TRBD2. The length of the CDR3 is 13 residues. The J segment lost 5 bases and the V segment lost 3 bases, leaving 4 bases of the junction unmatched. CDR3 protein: CASSFAGVHEQYF. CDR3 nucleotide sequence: TGTGCCAGCAGTTTTGCGGGAGTCCACGAGCAGTACTTC.

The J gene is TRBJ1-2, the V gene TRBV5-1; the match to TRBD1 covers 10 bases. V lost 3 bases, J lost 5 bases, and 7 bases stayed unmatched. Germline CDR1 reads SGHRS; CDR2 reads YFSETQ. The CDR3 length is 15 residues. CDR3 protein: CASSSGGQGRYGYTF. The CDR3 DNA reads TGCGCCAGCAGCTCCGGGGGACAGGGGCGATATGGCTACACCTTC.

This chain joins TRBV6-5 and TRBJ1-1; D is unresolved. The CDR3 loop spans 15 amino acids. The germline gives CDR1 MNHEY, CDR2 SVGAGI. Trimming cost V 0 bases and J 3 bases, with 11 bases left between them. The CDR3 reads CASSYSMREDTEAFF. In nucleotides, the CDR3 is TGTGCCAGCAGTTACTCAATGAGGGAGGACACTGAAGCTTTCTTT.

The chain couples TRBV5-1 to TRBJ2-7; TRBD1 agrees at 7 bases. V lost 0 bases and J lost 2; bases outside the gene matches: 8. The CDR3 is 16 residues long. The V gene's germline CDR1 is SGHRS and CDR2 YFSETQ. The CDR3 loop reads CASSLAGTAEPYEQYF. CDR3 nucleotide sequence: TGCGCCAGCAGCTTGGCCGGGACAGCCGAACCCTACGAGCAGTACTTC.

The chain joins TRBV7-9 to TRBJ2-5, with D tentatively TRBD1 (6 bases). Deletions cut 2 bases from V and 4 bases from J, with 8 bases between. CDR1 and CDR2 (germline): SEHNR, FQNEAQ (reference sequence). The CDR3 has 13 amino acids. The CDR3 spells CASSLTGTETQYF. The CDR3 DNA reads TGTGCCAGCAGCTTAACAGGGACAGAGACCCAGTACTTC.

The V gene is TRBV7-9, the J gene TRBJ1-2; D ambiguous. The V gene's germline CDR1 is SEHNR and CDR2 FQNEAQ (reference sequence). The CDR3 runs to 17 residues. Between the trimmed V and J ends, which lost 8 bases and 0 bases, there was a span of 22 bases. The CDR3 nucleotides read TGTGCCAGCCTCTCGAGAGGGAGCGGATCATCTAACTATGGCTACACCTTC. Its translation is CASLSRGSGSSNYGYTF.

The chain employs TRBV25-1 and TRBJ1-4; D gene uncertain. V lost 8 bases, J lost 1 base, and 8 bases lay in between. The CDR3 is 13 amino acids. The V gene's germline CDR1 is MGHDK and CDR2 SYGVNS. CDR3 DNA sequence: TGTGCCAGCCTAGGGAGAACTAATGAAAAACTGTTTTTT. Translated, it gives CASLGRTNEKLFF.

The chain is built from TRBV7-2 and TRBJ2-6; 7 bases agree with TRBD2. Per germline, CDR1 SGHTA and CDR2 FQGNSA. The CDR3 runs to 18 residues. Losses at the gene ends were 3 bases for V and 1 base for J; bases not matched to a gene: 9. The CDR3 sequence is CASSFYSGWTSGANVLTF. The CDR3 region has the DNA TGTGCCAGCAGCTTCTATAGCGGGTGGACATCTGGGGCCAACGTCCTGACTTTC.

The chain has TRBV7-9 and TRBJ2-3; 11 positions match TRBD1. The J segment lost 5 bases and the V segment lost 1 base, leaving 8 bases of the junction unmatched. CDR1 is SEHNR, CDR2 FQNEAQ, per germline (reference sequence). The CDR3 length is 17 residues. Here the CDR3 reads CASSLGTGGLDGDTQYF. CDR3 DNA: TGTGCCAGCAGCTTAGGGACAGGGGGCTTGGACGGAGATACGCAGTATTTT.

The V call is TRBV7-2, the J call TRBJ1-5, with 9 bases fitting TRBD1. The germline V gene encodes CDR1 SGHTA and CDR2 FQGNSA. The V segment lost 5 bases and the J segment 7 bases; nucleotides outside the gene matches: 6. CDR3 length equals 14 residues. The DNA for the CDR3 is TGTGCCAGCAGCCCAACGACAGGGGGGCAGCCCCAGCATTTT. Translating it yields CASSPTTGGQPQHF.

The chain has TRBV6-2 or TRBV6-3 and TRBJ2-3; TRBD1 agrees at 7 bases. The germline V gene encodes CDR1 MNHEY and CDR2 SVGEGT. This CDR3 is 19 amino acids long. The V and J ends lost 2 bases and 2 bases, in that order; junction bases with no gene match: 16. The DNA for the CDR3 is TGTGCCAGCAGTTACGAATTGTTGCCCCGGGACAGAGACACAGATACGCAGTATTTT. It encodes CASSYELLPRDRDTDTQYF.

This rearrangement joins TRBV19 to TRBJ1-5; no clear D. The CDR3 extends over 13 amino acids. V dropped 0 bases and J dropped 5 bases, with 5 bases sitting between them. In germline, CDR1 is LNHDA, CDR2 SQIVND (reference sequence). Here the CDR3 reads CASSIDRDQPQHF. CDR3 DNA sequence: TGTGCCAGTAGTATAGATCGGGATCAGCCCCAGCATTTT.

Written as DNA, the CDR3 is TGTGCCAGCAGCCGCCCGGACAGAAATTCACCCCTCCACTTT. Protein sequence: CASSRPDRNSPLHF. V is TRBV9 and J is TRBJ1-6; maybe TRBD1 (6 bases). The V end lost 4 bases, the J end lost 7 bases, and 12 bases lay between the germline ends. CDR3 length: 14 amino acids. Germline V CDR1 and CDR2: SGDLS, YYNGEE.

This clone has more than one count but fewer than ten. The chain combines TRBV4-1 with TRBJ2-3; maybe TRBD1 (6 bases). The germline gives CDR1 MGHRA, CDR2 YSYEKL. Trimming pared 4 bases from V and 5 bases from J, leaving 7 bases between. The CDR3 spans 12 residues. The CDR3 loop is CASSPGEDTQYF. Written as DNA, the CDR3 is TGCGCCAGCAGCCCAGGGGAAGATACGCAGTATTTT.

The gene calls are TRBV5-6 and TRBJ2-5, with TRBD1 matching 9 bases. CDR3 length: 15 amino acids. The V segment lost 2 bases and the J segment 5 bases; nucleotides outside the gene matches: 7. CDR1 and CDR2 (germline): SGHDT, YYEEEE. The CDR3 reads CASSFLGQGLETQYF. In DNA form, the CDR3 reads TGTGCCAGCAGCTTCCTTGGACAGGGGCTGGAGACCCAGTACTTC.

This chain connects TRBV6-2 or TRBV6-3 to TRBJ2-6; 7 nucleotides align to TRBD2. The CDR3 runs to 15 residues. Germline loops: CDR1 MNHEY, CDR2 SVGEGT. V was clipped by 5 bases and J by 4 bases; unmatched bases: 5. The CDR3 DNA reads TGTGCCAGCAGTGACGGGGGGTCAGGGGCCAACGTCCTGACTTTC. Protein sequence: CASSDGGSGANVLTF.

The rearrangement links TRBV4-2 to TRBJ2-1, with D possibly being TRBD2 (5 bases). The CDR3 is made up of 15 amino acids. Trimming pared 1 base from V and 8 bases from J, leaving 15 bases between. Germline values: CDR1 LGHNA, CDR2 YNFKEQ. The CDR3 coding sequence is TGTGCCAGCAGCCAAGCCCAGGCTAGCCCCGATGAGCAGTTCTTC. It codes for CASSQAQASPDEQFF.

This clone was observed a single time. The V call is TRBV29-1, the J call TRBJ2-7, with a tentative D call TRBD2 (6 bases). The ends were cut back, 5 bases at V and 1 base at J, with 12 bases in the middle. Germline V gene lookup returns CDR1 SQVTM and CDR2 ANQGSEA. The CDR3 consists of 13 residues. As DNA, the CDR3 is TGCAGCGTTCCATCTCGGGAGTCCTACGAGCAGTACTTC. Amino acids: CSVPSRESYEQYF.

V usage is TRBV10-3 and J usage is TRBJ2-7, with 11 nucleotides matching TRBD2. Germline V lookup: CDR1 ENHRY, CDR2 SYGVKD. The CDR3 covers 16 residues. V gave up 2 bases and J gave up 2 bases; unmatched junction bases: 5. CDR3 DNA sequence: TGTGCCATCAGTGAGGGCGCTAGCGGGAGGACCTACGAGCAGTACTTC. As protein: CAISEGASGRTYEQYF.

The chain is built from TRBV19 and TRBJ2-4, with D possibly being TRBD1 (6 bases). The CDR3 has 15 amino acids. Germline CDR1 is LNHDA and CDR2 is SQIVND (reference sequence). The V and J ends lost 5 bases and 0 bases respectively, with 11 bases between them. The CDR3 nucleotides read TGTGCCAGTAGTCCTACAGGGATAGCCAAAAACATTCAGTACTTC. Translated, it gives CASSPTGIAKNIQYF.

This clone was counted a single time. Written as DNA, the CDR3 is TGCGCCAGCGGGACGGGAGGCTCGGTTGACCAGTACTTC. This encodes CASGTGGSVDQYF. The gene calls are TRBV5-1 and TRBJ2-5; 7 nucleotides match TRBD2. The CDR3 spans 13 residues. Germline V CDR1 and CDR2: SGHRS, YFSETQ. With 7 bases clipped from V and 10 bases from J, the junction kept 13 bases outside the gene matches.

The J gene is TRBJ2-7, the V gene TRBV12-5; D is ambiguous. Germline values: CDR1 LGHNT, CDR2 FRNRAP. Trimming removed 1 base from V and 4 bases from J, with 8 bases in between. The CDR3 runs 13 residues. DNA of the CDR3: TGTGCTAGTGGTTTGGATAGAGGATACGAGCAGTACTTC. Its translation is CASGLDRGYEQYF.